This entry features one T cell receptor (beta chain) sequence. Its target is unknown. Within the sample, other DNA sequences also encode this same CDR3. Looked up from germline, CDR1 is SGDLS and CDR2 is YYNGEE. V was shortened by 0 bases and J by 2 bases, with 9 bases between the two germline ends. This CDR3 has 15 amino acids. The source of the sample is a study of Ad26.COV2.S vaccination and SARS-CoV-2 variants. The study, taken as a whole, reports: Placebo recipients had lower spike-specific TCR breadth than vaccine recipients. There was reportedly substantial breadth in spike-specific CD8+ and CD4+ T cell responses after vaccination. Breadth and depth estimates from TCRs may understate total T cell responses. It was found that vaccine and placebo recipients had similar non-spike TCR breadth.

Libraries were prepared by immunoSEQ multiplex PCR; TCRdb keeps only in-frame clonotypes and omits some of them. In the table there are 350,000 to 450,000 clones, around 90% of which are singletons. The clonotype originates from a human donor who had recovered from COVID-19. Sequencing used peripheral blood, obtained after recovery from COVID-19. V is TRBV9 and J is TRBJ1-3; weak D call: TRBD1 (5 bases). The CDR3 bases are TGTGCCAGCAGCGTAGAAAGGGGAACTGGAAACACCATATATTTT. Translated, it gives CASSVERGTGNTIYF.